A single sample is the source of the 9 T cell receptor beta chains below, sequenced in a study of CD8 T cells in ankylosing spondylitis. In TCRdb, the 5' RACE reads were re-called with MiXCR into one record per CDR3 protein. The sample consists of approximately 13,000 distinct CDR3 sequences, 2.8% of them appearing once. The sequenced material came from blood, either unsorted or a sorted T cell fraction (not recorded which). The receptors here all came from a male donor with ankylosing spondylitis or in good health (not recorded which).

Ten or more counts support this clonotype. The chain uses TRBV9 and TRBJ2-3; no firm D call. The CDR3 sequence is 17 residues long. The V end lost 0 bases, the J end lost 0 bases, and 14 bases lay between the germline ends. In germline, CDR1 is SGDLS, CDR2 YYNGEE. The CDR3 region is CASSVEARGASTDTQYF. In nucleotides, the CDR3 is TGTGCCAGCAGCGTAGAGGCGCGCGGCGCTAGCACAGATACGCAGTATTTT. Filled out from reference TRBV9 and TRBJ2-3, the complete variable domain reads DSGVTQTPKHLITATGQRVTLRCSPRSGDLSVYWYQQSLDQGLQFLIQYYNGEERAKGNILERFSAQQFPDLHSELNLSSLELGDSALYFCASSVEARGASTDTQYFGPGTRLTVL.

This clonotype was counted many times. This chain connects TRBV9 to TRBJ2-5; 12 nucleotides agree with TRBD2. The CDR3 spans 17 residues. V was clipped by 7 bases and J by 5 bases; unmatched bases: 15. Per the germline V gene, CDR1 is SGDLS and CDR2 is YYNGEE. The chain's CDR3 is CASGPLAGGPSTETQYF. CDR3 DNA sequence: TGTGCCAGCGGGCCTCTAGCGGGGGGGCCGTCAACCGAGACCCAGTACTTC.

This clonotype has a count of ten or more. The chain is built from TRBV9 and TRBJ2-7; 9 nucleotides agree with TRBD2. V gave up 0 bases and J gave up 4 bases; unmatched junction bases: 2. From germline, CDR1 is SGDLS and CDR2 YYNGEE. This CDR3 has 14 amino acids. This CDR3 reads CASSVASGEYEQYF. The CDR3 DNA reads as TGTGCCAGCAGCGTAGCTAGCGGGGAGTACGAGCAGTACTTC.

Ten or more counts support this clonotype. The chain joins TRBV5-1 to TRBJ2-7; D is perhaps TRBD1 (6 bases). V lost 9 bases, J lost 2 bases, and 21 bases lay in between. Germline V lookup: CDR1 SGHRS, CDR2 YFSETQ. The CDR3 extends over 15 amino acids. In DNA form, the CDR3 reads TGCGCCACCCCACTACAGGGAATCGAGACCTACGAGCAGTACTTC. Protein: CATPLQGIETYEQYF.

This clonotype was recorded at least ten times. As DNA, the CDR3 is TGTGCCAGCAGCGTAGATGCTATAGGTCAGCCCCAGCATTTT. Translation gives CASSVDAIGQPQHF. The rearrangement uses TRBV9 and TRBJ1-5, with no clear D. Germline CDR1 reads SGDLS; CDR2 reads YYNGEE. The CDR3 has 14 amino acids. The V end lost 0 bases, the J end lost 6 bases, and 10 bases lay between the germline ends.

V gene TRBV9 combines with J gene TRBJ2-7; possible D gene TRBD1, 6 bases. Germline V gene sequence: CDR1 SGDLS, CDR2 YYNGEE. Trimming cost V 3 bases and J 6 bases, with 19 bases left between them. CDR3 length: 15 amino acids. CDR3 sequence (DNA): TGTGCCAGCAGCGCCACTCTGGGGGCCTTAGGCGAGCAGTACTTC. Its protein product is CASSATLGALGEQYF.

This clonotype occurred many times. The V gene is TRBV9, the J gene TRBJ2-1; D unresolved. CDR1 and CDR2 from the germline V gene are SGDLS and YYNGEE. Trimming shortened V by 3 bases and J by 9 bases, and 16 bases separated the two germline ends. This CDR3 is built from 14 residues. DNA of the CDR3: TGTGCCAGCAGCGAGGCCCTAGGGCAGGCTGAGCAGTTCTTC. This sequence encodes CASSEALGQAEQFF.

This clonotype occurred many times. The CDR3 nucleotides read TGTGCCAGCAGCGTAGCTATGGGGGGGAGCTCCTACGAGCAGTACTTC. It encodes CASSVAMGGSSYEQYF. The chain joins TRBV9 to TRBJ2-7; 7 bases are a match to TRBD2. The CDR3 has 16 residues. Germline-derived CDR1 and CDR2 are SGDLS and YYNGEE. V gave up 0 bases and J gave up 0 bases; unmatched junction bases: 6. Full variable domain (rest looked up from reference TRBV9 and TRBJ2-7): DSGVTQTPKHLITATGQRVTLRCSPRSGDLSVYWYQQSLDQGLQFLIQYYNGEERAKGNILERFSAQQFPDLHSELNLSSLELGDSALYFCASSVAMGGSSYEQYFGPGTRLTVT.

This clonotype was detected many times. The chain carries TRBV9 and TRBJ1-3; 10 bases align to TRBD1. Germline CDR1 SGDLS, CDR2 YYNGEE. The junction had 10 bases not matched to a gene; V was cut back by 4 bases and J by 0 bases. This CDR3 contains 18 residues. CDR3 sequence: CASSRLGTGEVSGNTIYF. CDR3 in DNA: TGTGCCAGCAGCCGGCTGGGGACAGGGGAGGTCTCTGGAAACACCATATATTTT. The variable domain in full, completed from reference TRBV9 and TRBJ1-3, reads DSGVTQTPKHLITATGQRVTLRCSPRSGDLSVYWYQQSLDQGLQFLIQYYNGEERAKGNILERFSAQQFPDLHSELNLSSLELGDSALYFCASSRLGTGEVSGNTIYFGEGSWLTVV.